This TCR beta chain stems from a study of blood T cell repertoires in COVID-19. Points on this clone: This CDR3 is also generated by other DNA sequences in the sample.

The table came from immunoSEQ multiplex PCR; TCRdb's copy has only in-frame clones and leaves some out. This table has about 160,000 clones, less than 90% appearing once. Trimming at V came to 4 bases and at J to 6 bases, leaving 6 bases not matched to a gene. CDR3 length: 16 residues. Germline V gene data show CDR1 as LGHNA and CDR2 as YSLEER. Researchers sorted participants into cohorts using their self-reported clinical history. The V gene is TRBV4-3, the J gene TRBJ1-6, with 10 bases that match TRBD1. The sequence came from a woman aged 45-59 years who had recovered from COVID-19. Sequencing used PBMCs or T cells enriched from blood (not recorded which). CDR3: CASSLDRGPGNSPLHF. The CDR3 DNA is TGCGCCAGCAGCCTAGACAGGGGGCCCGGTAATTCACCCCTCCACTTT.